A single sample gave rise to the 22 T cell receptor beta chains below, sequenced in a study of blood T cell repertoires in COVID-19. Profiling relied on immunoSEQ multiplex PCR, and the TCRdb table lists in-frame clones only, not all of them. The sample has about 250,000 clones, over 80% seen once. The sequencing sample was made of peripheral blood. These receptors came from a man aged 35 to 55 with acute or convalescent COVID-19.

This chain uses TRBV6-5 with TRBJ2-2; D might be TRBD1 (6 bases). From germline, CDR1 is MNHEY and CDR2 SVGAGI. The V end was cut by 8 bases, the J end by 3 bases, with 10 bases between. The CDR3 spans 13 residues. CDR3 DNA: TGTGCCAGCTCCAGGGGCGACACCGGGGAGCTGTTTTTT. Residues: CASSRGDTGELFF.

The rearrangement uses TRBV9 and TRBJ1-2; 11 positions match TRBD1. Germline-derived CDR1 and CDR2 are SGDLS and YYNGEE. This CDR3 has 18 residues. The V gene end was trimmed by 0 bases and the J gene end by 6 bases; junction bases not matched to a gene: 13. CDR3 loop: CASSVAPGTGGRVDGYTF. The CDR3 DNA is TGTGCCAGCAGCGTAGCACCCGGGACAGGGGGAAGGGTTGATGGCTACACCTTC.

The CDR3 reads CASSIRTGNNKAYEQYF. In DNA form, the CDR3 reads TGTGCCAGTAGTATCAGGACAGGGAACAACAAGGCCTACGAGCAGTACTTC. The rearrangement links TRBV19 to TRBJ2-7; 8 bases line up with TRBD1. Germline trimming cut 3 bases from V and 2 bases from J; bases unmatched to any gene: 12. The CDR3 consists of 17 residues. Looked up from germline, CDR1 is LNHDA and CDR2 is SQIVND (reference sequence).

The chain carries TRBV5-1 and TRBJ2-5; D remains unclear. Germline V CDR1 and CDR2: SGHRS, YFSETQ. The CDR3 has 13 residues. Between the trimmed V and J ends, which lost 4 bases and 3 bases, there was a span of 10 bases. CDR3 nucleotides: TGCGCCAGCAGCCCCGCCCGGGAAGAGACCCAGTACTTC. Translated, it gives CASSPAREETQYF.

The rearrangement links TRBV28 to TRBJ2-2; 7 bases line up with TRBD1. This CDR3 contains 16 residues. CDR1 MDHEN and CDR2 SYDVKM come from the germline V gene. V lost 5 bases to trimming and J lost 6 bases; unmatched junction nucleotides: 12. CDR3 sequence: CASSRSPGQWPGELFF. CDR3 nucleotides: TGTGCCAGCAGTCGCTCGCCGGGACAGTGGCCCGGGGAGCTGTTTTTT.

The chain joins TRBV5-1 to TRBJ2-2; a possible D gene is TRBD2 (6 bases). Looked up from germline, CDR1 is SGHRS and CDR2 is YFSETQ. This CDR3 has 18 amino acids. Trimming left V 0 bases short and J 1 base short, with 16 bases between. The CDR3 coding sequence is TGCGCCAGCAGCTTGGGAGCGGTACCCGGGGGGAACACCGGGGAGCTGTTTTTT. This encodes CASSLGAVPGGNTGELFF.

The V call is TRBV2, the J call TRBJ2-6; D is uncertain. CDR3 length: 15 amino acids. CDR1 and CDR2 (germline): SNHLY, FYNNEI. Trimming stripped 4 bases from V and 1 base from J, with 8 bases between. In DNA, the CDR3 is TGTGCCAGCAGTGGAGATCCTTCTGGGGCCAACGTCCTGACTTTC. It translates to CASSGDPSGANVLTF.

The chain combines TRBV6-5 with TRBJ1-1; 9 nucleotides align to TRBD1. The length of the CDR3 is 14 residues. V was pared by 4 bases and J by 5 bases, with 5 bases of the junction left unmatched. The germline V gene encodes CDR1 MNHEY and CDR2 SVGAGI. CDR3 nucleotides: TGTGCCAGCAGTTTCACGACAGGGGGTACTGAAGCTTTCTTT. Its translation: CASSFTTGGTEAFF.

A word on this clone: At one end, the junction sequence differs from germline, possibly due to a read error. The V and J genes are TRBV9 and TRBJ2-5, with 7 bases that match TRBD1. Germline V gene data show CDR1 as SGDLS and CDR2 as YYNGEE. The CDR3 runs to 15 residues. The CDR3 DNA reads TGTGCCAGCAGCGTTTCCGGGACAGCGCAAGAGACCCGGTACTTC. Its translation: CASSVSGTAQETRYF.

J is TRBJ1-2 and V is TRBV5-4; TRBD1 aligns across 10 bases. From germline, CDR1 is SGHNT and CDR2 YYREEE (reference sequence). CDR3 length equals 13 residues. The J segment lost 7 bases and the V segment lost 5 bases, leaving 5 bases of the junction unmatched. CDR3 nucleotide sequence: TGTGCCAGCAGTTCCGGGACAGGGGTTGGCTACACCTTC. Its protein product is CASSSGTGVGYTF.

J is TRBJ1-5 and V is TRBV7-8, with 8 bases aligning to TRBD1. This CDR3 is 15 amino acids long. From germline, CDR1 is SGHVS and CDR2 FQNEAQ. The trim removed 5 bases at V and 4 bases at J, leaving 7 bases unmatched. CDR3 residues: CASSPIRQGNQPQHF. The CDR3 DNA reads as TGTGCCAGCAGCCCCATACGACAGGGGAATCAGCCCCAGCATTTT.

V usage is TRBV29-1 and J usage is TRBJ2-7; D gene uncertain. CDR1 is SQVTM and CDR2 is ANQGSEA in the germline V gene. The CDR3 has 14 residues. V was pared by 3 bases and J by 2 bases, with 14 bases between. The CDR3 region has the DNA TGCAGCGTTGAGGGCGCCAGGCGTCCCTACGAGCAGTACTTC. Its translation is CSVEGARRPYEQYF.

This clone occurred a few times. The V gene is TRBV2, the J gene TRBJ2-1, with TRBD2 matching 10 bases. Trimming at V came to 2 bases and at J to 6 bases, leaving 4 bases not matched to a gene. Germline V gives CDR1 SNHLY, CDR2 FYNNEI. The CDR3 is 15 residues long. For the CDR3, the DNA is TGTGCCAGCAGTGAAAGGACTAGCGGAGCCAATGAGCAGTTCTTC. Protein sequence: CASSERTSGANEQFF.

The V gene is TRBV20-1, the J gene TRBJ1-5; no clear D gene. The CDR3 length is 13 residues. V was clipped by 5 bases and J by 11 bases, with 19 bases between them. The germline V gene encodes CDR1 DFQATT and CDR2 SNEGSKA (reference sequence). DNA of the CDR3: TGCAGTGCTGGTGCCGGGAGCGAAGGGACCCAGCATTTT. Translation gives CSAGAGSEGTQHF.

The chain couples TRBV18 to TRBJ1-1; D ambiguous. The CDR3 runs to 16 residues. CDR1 is KGHSH, CDR2 LQKENI, per germline. With 1 base removed from V and 0 bases from J, the gap between germline ends came to 12 bases. CDR3 sequence: CASSPLASPMNTEAFF. CDR3 nucleotides: TGTGCCAGCTCACCACTTGCCAGTCCCATGAACACTGAAGCTTTCTTT.

This chain uses TRBV7-9 with TRBJ2-2, with 13 bases fitting TRBD2. V shed 6 bases and J 0 bases; nucleotides not matched to a gene: 7. The CDR3 is 18 amino acids. Germline V gene lookup returns CDR1 SEHNR and CDR2 FQNEAQ (reference sequence). The CDR3 nucleotides are TGTGCCAGCAGGGGGTGGGGACTAGCGGGGACGAACACCGGGGAGCTGTTTTTT. As protein: CASRGWGLAGTNTGELFF.

The chain couples TRBV6-1 to TRBJ2-1; 8 positions match TRBD2. The J segment lost 8 bases and the V segment lost 1 base, leaving 16 bases of the junction unmatched. Germline V gives CDR1 MNHNS, CDR2 SASEGT. The CDR3 is 18 residues long. This CDR3 reads CASSEEDRTGGPGDEQFF. DNA of the CDR3: TGTGCCAGCAGTGAAGAAGATCGGACGGGAGGGCCTGGAGATGAGCAGTTCTTC.

The chain is built from TRBV18 and TRBJ2-7; 13 nucleotides match TRBD2. From germline, CDR1 is KGHSH and CDR2 LQKENI. The trim removed 6 bases at V and 4 bases at J, leaving 21 bases unmatched. The CDR3 length is 20 residues. In nucleotides, the CDR3 is TGTGCCAGCTCTTCACTCACCGGGACTAGCGGGGCTGGGGGCAGGTACGAGCAGTACTTC. The encoded protein is CASSSLTGTSGAGGRYEQYF.

CDR3 amino acids: CASSYSGGPHNEQFF. The CDR3 nucleotides read TGTGCCAGCAGTTACTCGGGGGGACCCCACAATGAGCAGTTCTTC. J is TRBJ2-1 and V is TRBV6-5; possible D gene TRBD2, 6 bases. The germline V gene has CDR1 MNHEY and CDR2 SVGAGI. The length of the CDR3 is 15 residues. Trimming stripped 0 bases from V and 5 bases from J, with 11 bases between.

The rearrangement uses TRBV5-5 and TRBJ1-1; the D gene is possibly TRBD1 (5 bases). The CDR3 spans 14 residues. CDR1 SGHKS and CDR2 YYEKEE come from the germline V gene (reference sequence). Trimming cost V 2 bases and J 4 bases, with 12 bases left between them. In DNA, the CDR3 is TGTGCCAGCAGCTTCGGGGGAGGGAGCACTGAAGCTTTCTTT. This gives the protein CASSFGGGSTEAFF.

The chain carries TRBV7-3 and TRBJ2-3, with TRBD2 identical over 9 bases. Germline CDR1 and CDR2: SGHTA and FQGTGA. Unmatched junction bases numbered 6, after V lost 3 bases and J lost 2 bases. CDR3 size: 16 residues. In DNA form, the CDR3 reads TGTGCCAGCAGCTTCCTGACTAGCGGAATCACAGATACGCAGTATTTT. This sequence encodes CASSFLTSGITDTQYF.

This clone came up many times. The chain links TRBV7-9 to TRBJ2-3, with D possibly TRBD1 on 6 matching bases. This CDR3 has 16 residues. Germline-derived CDR1 and CDR2 are SEHNR and FQNEAQ (reference sequence). V was clipped by 3 bases and J by 5 bases, with 18 bases between them. The CDR3 bases are TGTGCCAGCAGCTTGACCGGGACAACCCTAGGAGATACGCAGTATTTT. Its protein is CASSLTGTTLGDTQYF. The full variable domain, with the rest looked up from reference TRBV7-9 and TRBJ2-3, is DTGVSQNPRHKITKRGQNVTFRCDPISEHNRLYWYRQTLGQGPEFLTYFQNEAQLEKSRLLSDRFSAERPKGSFSTLEIQRTEQGDSAMYLCASSLTGTTLGDTQYFGPGTRLTVL.